The present TCR beta chain was sequenced within a study of blood T cell repertoires in COVID-19. Study information: PBMCs, B-cell-depleted T cells, or T cells were the source of the cDNA or gDNA that made up the material.

Sequencing was performed with immunoSEQ multiplex PCR; in TCRdb, only in-frame clones are kept and a portion is missing. Seen here are 250,000 to 350,000 clones, roughly 80% observed once, and the top ten hold around 16%. The CDR3 covers 13 residues. Trimming stripped 5 bases from V and 4 bases from J, with 9 bases between. Germline-derived CDR1 and CDR2 are LNHDA and SQIVND (reference sequence). Enrolled during active infection, Seattle patients were then followed longitudinally. The sequenced sample was peripheral blood. This sequence originates from a person aged 65-85 years with COVID-19, enrolled during active disease. This sequence joins TRBV19 and TRBJ1-3; D is possibly TRBD1 (5 bases). For the CDR3, the DNA is TGTGCCAGTAGTGCGACAGCCGGAAACACCATATATTTT. Translation: CASSATAGNTIYF.